Reported below is one TCR beta chain. Antigen unknown. The sample originates from a study of T cell responses to AZD1222 COVID-19 vaccine. Sequencing used immunoSEQ multiplex PCR; TCRdb keeps in-frame clones, though not all of them. Among over 150,000 clones listed, approximately 93% were seen once. The CDR3 is 14 residues long. Trimming took off 1 base at V and 5 bases at J, with 8 bases between the two ends. Looked up from germline, CDR1 is SGHVS and CDR2 is FNYEAQ. Study-level findings and limits: Across the whole spike, CD4 TCRs peaked at regions 160-218 and 743-854. Donors in the cohort were predominantly white British and more often female, and clonal diversity was possibly underestimated. No day 14 peak samples; only post-peak repertoires were characterized.

The chain is built from TRBV7-6 and TRBJ2-2; D uncertain. This clonotype was obtained from an adult who received the AZD1222 COVID-19 vaccine. Sequencing used peripheral blood, obtained 28 days after the second AZD1222 dose. The CDR3 spells CASSLVLLTGELFF. The CDR3 nucleotides read TGTGCCAGCAGCTTAGTGCTCTTGACCGGGGAGCTGTTTTTT. The full variable domain, completed using reference TRBV7-6 and TRBJ2-2, is GAGVSQSPRYKVTKRGQDVALRCDPISGHVSLYWYRQALGQGPEFLTYFNYEAQQDKSGLPNDRFSAERPEGSISTLTIQRTEQRDSAMYRCASSLVLLTGELFFGEGSRLTVL.